The 13 T cell receptor beta chains below were found in one sample sequenced in a study of blood T cell repertoires in COVID-19. Produced via immunoSEQ multiplex PCR; TCRdb's table is partial and in-frame only. The sample has around 200,000 clones, approximately 84% seen once. The sequenced sample was peripheral blood. These receptors were taken from a man in his forties or fifties with acute or convalescent COVID-19.

The chain carries TRBV4-1 and TRBJ1-4; D not resolved. V lost 0 bases and J 7 bases, leaving 18 bases between the germline ends. CDR1 and CDR2 from the germline V gene are MGHRA and YSYEKL. The CDR3 is made up of 17 amino acids. For the CDR3, the DNA is TGCGCCAGCAGCCAAGATATTTCCCTCCCTGAGGGTGAAAAACTGTTTTTT. This gives the protein CASSQDISLPEGEKLFF.

The chain joins TRBV14 to TRBJ2-3; 10 nucleotides agree with TRBD1. The CDR3 loop spans 16 amino acids. Germline-derived CDR1 and CDR2 are SGHDN and FVKESK. Germline trimming cut 1 base from V and 3 bases from J; bases unmatched to any gene: 4. The CDR3 DNA sequence: TGTGCCAGCAGCCAAGGGCGGGACAGGGGTACAGATACGCAGTATTTT. Its translation: CASSQGRDRGTDTQYF.

This clone was seen a single time. The V call is TRBV9, the J call TRBJ2-5; 9 nucleotides agree with TRBD1. This CDR3 has 15 residues. Germline CDR1 is SGDLS and CDR2 is YYNGEE. V trimming: 2 bases; J trimming: 9 bases; junction bases outside the gene matches: 11. CDR3 bases: TGTGCCAGCAGCGTTATACCGGGACAGGGTGGGTCCCAGTACTTC. It translates to CASSVIPGQGGSQYF. The full variable domain, completed using reference TRBV9 and TRBJ2-5, is DSGVTQTPKHLITATGQRVTLRCSPRSGDLSVYWYQQSLDQGLQFLIQYYNGEERAKGNILERFSAQQFPDLHSELNLSSLELGDSALYFCASSVIPGQGGSQYFGPGTRLLVL.

CDR3 loop: CASGRGVANTGELFF. In DNA form, the CDR3 reads TGTGCCAGCGGACGGGGGGTGGCGAACACCGGGGAGCTGTTTTTT. The rearrangement joins TRBV7-3 to TRBJ2-2, with TRBD2 identical over 7 bases. The germline V gene has CDR1 SGHTA and CDR2 FQGTGA. This CDR3 region has 15 residues. J lost 0 bases, V lost 8 bases, and 6 bases had no gene match.

The V and J genes are TRBV25-1 and TRBJ1-4, with a weak D call TRBD1 (6 bases). The germline gives CDR1 MGHDK, CDR2 SYGVNS. The CDR3 totals 15 residues. Trimming shortened V by 3 bases and J by 7 bases, and 15 bases separated the two germline ends. The CDR3 bases are TGTGCCAGCAGTGACACGACAGGAGTGAGTGAAAAACTGTTTTTT. Protein: CASSDTTGVSEKLFF. The full variable domain, rest sourced from reference TRBV25-1 and TRBJ1-4, is EADIYQTPRYLVIGTGKKITLECSQTMGHDKMYWYQQDPGMELHLIHYSYGVNSTEKGDLSSESTVSRIRTEHFPLTLESARPSHTSQYLCASSDTTGVSEKLFFGSGTQLSVL.

The rearrangement joins TRBV5-1 to TRBJ2-1; weak D call: TRBD2 (7 bases). The CDR3 runs 15 residues. Trimming stripped 4 bases from V and 6 bases from J, with 17 bases between. CDR1 and CDR2 from the germline V gene are SGHRS and YFSETQ. Written as DNA, the CDR3 is TGCGCCAGCAGCCCACGAGTGGGAGGGGGCAATGAGCAGTTCTTC. Translated, it gives CASSPRVGGGNEQFF.

J is TRBJ1-2 and V is TRBV3-1 (or the pseudogene TRBV3-2); TRBD1 aligns across 7 bases. J gave up 8 bases and V 7 bases, and 16 bases lay outside the gene matches. There are 15 residues in the CDR3. Germline V gene data show CDR1 as LGHDT and CDR2 as YNNKEL (reference sequence). The CDR3 DNA reads TGTGCCAGCACCGATAGAAGGGGACAGCCGGGCGGCTACACCTTC. Translating gives CASTDRRGQPGGYTF.

This rearrangement joins TRBV6-5 to TRBJ1-3; D perhaps matches TRBD1 (5 bases). Trimming left V 6 bases short and J 2 bases short, with 11 bases between. Germline assignment: CDR1 MNHEY and CDR2 SVGAGI. The CDR3 is 14 amino acids. The CDR3 sequence is CASRPGGTGNTIYF. CDR3 bases: TGTGCCAGCAGGCCGGGGGGGACTGGAAACACCATATATTTT.

V gene TRBV2 combines with J gene TRBJ1-2, with no clear D. The V and J ends lost 4 bases and 8 bases respectively, with 8 bases between them. The CDR3 is 11 amino acids. CDR1 is SNHLY, CDR2 FYNNEI, per germline. This CDR3 reads CASSVRVGYTF. As DNA, the CDR3 is TGTGCCAGCAGTGTCCGGGTAGGCTACACCTTC.

V is TRBV9 and J is TRBJ2-5, with 7 bases that match TRBD2. This CDR3 is 13 amino acids long. The germline gives CDR1 SGDLS, CDR2 YYNGEE. Losses at the gene ends were 0 bases for V and 9 bases for J; bases not matched to a gene: 5. The CDR3 loop reads CASSVGAAGAQYF. CDR3 nucleotides: TGTGCCAGCAGCGTAGGGGCGGCGGGGGCCCAGTACTTC.

V gene TRBV7-9 combines with J gene TRBJ2-2, with D maybe TRBD1 (6 bases). Germline V gene lookup returns CDR1 SEHNR and CDR2 FQNEAQ (reference sequence). The ends were cut back, 6 bases at V and 6 bases at J, with 11 bases in the middle. This CDR3 spans 13 amino acids. The chain's CDR3 is CASRGAFAGELFF. The CDR3 DNA follows: TGTGCCAGCAGGGGGGCCTTTGCCGGGGAGCTGTTTTTT.

This clone has only a few counts. This chain connects TRBV18 to TRBJ1-2, with 10 positions matching TRBD1. V shed 6 bases and J 7 bases; nucleotides not matched to a gene: 8. Germline V gene data show CDR1 as KGHSH and CDR2 as LQKENI. The CDR3 has 14 amino acids. CDR3 in amino acids: CASSPDRGRGGYTF. The CDR3 nucleotides read TGTGCCAGCTCTCCCGACAGGGGGCGAGGTGGCTACACCTTC.

With regard to this clone: Other DNA sequences from this sample encode an identical CDR3 as well. The chain uses TRBV2 and TRBJ1-1; weak D call: TRBD1 (5 bases). With 3 bases removed from V and 2 bases from J, the gap between germline ends came to 10 bases. Per the germline V gene, CDR1 is SNHLY and CDR2 is FYNNEI. The CDR3 is made up of 14 amino acids. The CDR3 reads CASSDGQGNTEAFF. CDR3 in DNA: TGTGCCAGCAGTGATGGGCAGGGAAACACTGAAGCTTTCTTT.